The next 22 T cell receptor beta chains were all read from a single sample in a study of TIL therapy for anti-PD-1-resistant metastatic lung cancer. Time point: pre-treatment sample, taken before nivolumab and TIL therapy. Most excised metastases sampled were pleural nodules or supraclavicular lymph nodes. This was the immunoSEQ v3 assay. Sequencing used immunoSEQ multiplex PCR; TCRdb keeps in-frame clones, though not all of them. The table has about 100,000 clones, about three fifths seen once; the top ten hold roughly 9.7%. The material sequenced was tumor tissue, taken at baseline. All receptors come from a person aged 25-85 years with non-small cell lung cancer.

This clone was detected only a few times. This rearrangement joins TRBV6-1 to TRBJ1-3, with D uncertain. The CDR3 length is 16 residues. Per germline, CDR1 MNHNS and CDR2 SASEGT. V lost 2 bases and J 0 bases, leaving 11 bases between the germline ends. The CDR3 DNA sequence: TGTGCCAGCAGTGAACCCCGGATGATCTCTGGAAACACCATATATTTT. This encodes CASSEPRMISGNTIYF.

The chain carries TRBV5-1 and TRBJ2-1; TRBD2 aligns across 10 bases. The germline V gene encodes CDR1 SGHRS and CDR2 YFSETQ. V shed 4 bases, J shed 10 bases, and the junction held 8 bases outside the gene matches. The CDR3 contains 14 residues. CDR3 amino acids: CASSERLAGDEQFF. The CDR3 nucleotides are TGCGCCAGCAGCGAAAGACTAGCGGGTGACGAGCAGTTCTTC. Full variable domain (rest looked up from reference TRBV5-1 and TRBJ2-1): KAGVTQTPRYLIKTRGQQVTLSCSPISGHRSVSWYQQTPGQGLQFLFEYFSETQRNKGNFPGRFSGRQFSNSRSEMNVSTLELGDSALYLCASSERLAGDEQFFGPGTRLTVL.

The chain joins TRBV6-2 or TRBV6-3 to TRBJ2-7; D is perhaps TRBD2 (6 bases). The CDR3 spans 14 residues. CDR1 is MNHEY, CDR2 SVGEGT, per germline. V was trimmed by 3 bases and J by 2 bases, leaving 11 bases between them. CDR3 amino acids: CASSYGEVTYEQYF. CDR3 nucleotide sequence: TGTGCCAGCAGTTATGGGGAGGTCACCTACGAGCAGTACTTC.

By share of the sample, this clone is medium-sized. V gene TRBV21-1 combines with J gene TRBJ2-2; TRBD2, the table's D call, was not compared with the DNA. TRBV21-1 is given as a pseudogene. This CDR3 region has 16 residues. Here the CDR3 DNA reads TGTGCCAGCAGCAAAGTCGAGGGTCTCATACTCCGGGAGCTGTTTTTT. This gives the protein CASSKVEGLILRELFF.

The V gene is TRBV4-2, the J gene TRBJ2-2, with TRBD2 matching over 8 bases. The V gene's germline CDR1 is LGHNA and CDR2 YNFKEQ. The V and J ends lost 0 bases and 5 bases, in that order; junction bases with no gene match: 14. The CDR3 is 19 amino acids. In DNA, the CDR3 is TGTGCCAGCAGCCAAGATAGAGGTCGGGCTAGCGGGCAAACCGGGGAGCTGTTTTTT. It codes for CASSQDRGRASGQTGELFF.

In its sample, this clone was seen many times. The J gene is TRBJ2-7, the V gene TRBV6-4; the D gene could be TRBD1 or TRBD2 (6 bases each). Germline V gene lookup returns CDR1 MRHNA and CDR2 SNTAGT. V dropped 5 bases and J dropped 1 base, with 18 bases sitting between them. This CDR3 is built from 16 residues. In DNA, the CDR3 is TGTGCCAGCAGTCCGCTCGGGGGCGCGAAATCCTACGAGCAGTACTTC. It encodes CASSPLGGAKSYEQYF.

V gene TRBV4-1 combines with J gene TRBJ2-7; TRBD2 agrees at 11 bases. Germline V lookup: CDR1 MGHRA, CDR2 YSYEKL. V lost 6 bases, J lost 7 bases, and 11 bases stayed unmatched. This CDR3 comprises 15 residues. The CDR3 loop reads CASSQRAASGREQYF. As DNA, the CDR3 is TGCGCCAGCAGTCAAAGGGCGGCTAGCGGGAGGGAGCAGTACTTC.

The gene calls are TRBV5-5 and TRBJ1-5; D is possibly TRBD1 (6 bases). The germline V gene has CDR1 SGHKS and CDR2 YYEKEE (reference sequence). V shed 0 bases and J shed 6 bases, with 13 bases lying between them. The CDR3 spans 15 residues. The CDR3 here is CASSLARGWSQPQHF. The CDR3 bases are TGTGCCAGCAGCTTGGCCAGGGGTTGGAGTCAGCCCCAGCATTTT.

The rearrangement joins TRBV3-1 (or the pseudogene TRBV3-2) to TRBJ2-1; D remains ambiguous. The V end lost 0 bases, the J end lost 6 bases, and 15 bases lay between the germline ends. Germline CDR1 LGHDT, CDR2 YNNKEL (reference sequence). This CDR3 is built from 16 residues. The CDR3 DNA reads as TGTGCCAGCAGCCAAGAATCCCGGGCCAGAGGCAATGAGCAGTTCTTC. It is translated as CASSQESRARGNEQFF.

The sample holds many counts of this clone. V and J are TRBV3-1 (or the pseudogene TRBV3-2) and TRBJ1-4, with a tentative D call TRBD1 (5 bases). Germline-derived CDR1 and CDR2 are LGHDT and YNNKEL (reference sequence). The CDR3 covers 16 residues. Deletions cut 1 base from V and 8 bases from J, with 17 bases between. CDR3 sequence reads: CASSQGMGLEGEKLFF. The CDR3 DNA follows: TGTGCCAGCAGCCAAGGGATGGGACTCGAGGGAGAAAAACTGTTTTTT.

The rearrangement joins TRBV14 to TRBJ1-1; the match to TRBD1 covers 7 bases. The junction had 8 bases not matched to a gene; V was cut back by 2 bases and J by 5 bases. Germline V gene data show CDR1 as SGHDN and CDR2 as FVKESK. The CDR3 length is 15 residues. The CDR3 DNA reads TGTGCCAGCAGCCAACACGAAAGGGGGCGAACTGAAGCTTTCTTT. Its protein product is CASSQHERGRTEAFF. Drawing the rest from reference TRBV14 and TRBJ1-1, the complete variable domain is EAGVTQFPSHSVIEKGQTVTLRCDPISGHDNLYWYRRVMGKEIKFLLHFVKESKQDESGMPNNRFLAERTGGTYSTLKVQPAELEDSGVYFCASSQHERGRTEAFFGQGTRLTVV.

The chain links TRBV15 to TRBJ2-1, with D tentatively TRBD2 (6 bases). Per germline, CDR1 LNHNV and CDR2 YYDKDF (reference sequence). Trimming cost V 0 bases and J 8 bases, with 11 bases left between them. The CDR3 runs 14 residues. The CDR3 DNA is TGTGCCACCAGCAGAGATCAGGCTAGCGATGAGCAGTTCTTC. Its translation: CATSRDQASDEQFF.

The chain joins TRBV4-3 to TRBJ2-3, with a tentative D call TRBD2 (6 bases). CDR3 length equals 14 residues. The germline CDR1 and CDR2 sequences are LGHNA and YSLEER. V was trimmed by 7 bases and J by 5 bases, leaving 16 bases between them. As DNA, the CDR3 is TGCGCCAGCAAAAAAGAAGCAGCGGGAGATACGCAGTATTTT. Protein sequence: CASKKEAAGDTQYF.

In its sample, this clone was seen a few times. The chain recombines TRBV4-2 with TRBJ2-1; TRBD2 aligns across 12 bases. This CDR3 has 16 residues. Germline CDR1 LGHNA, CDR2 YNFKEQ. After removal of 6 bases from V and 6 bases from J, the junction contained 9 bases not matched to a gene. The CDR3 region is CASSPSGGAGGNEQFF. CDR3 bases: TGTGCCAGCAGTCCTAGCGGGGGGGCTGGGGGCAATGAGCAGTTCTTC.

The chain couples TRBV7-2 to TRBJ1-2; D remains unclear. The germline V gene encodes CDR1 SGHTA and CDR2 FQGNSA. Deletions cut 1 base from V and 8 bases from J, with 8 bases between. CDR3 length: 12 amino acids. The CDR3 DNA is TGTGCCAGCAGCTTAGGGTGGACCGGCTACACCTTC. Residues: CASSLGWTGYTF.

The chain has TRBV20-1 and TRBJ1-2; possible D gene TRBD1, 5 bases. V was shortened by 3 bases and J by 2 bases, with 10 bases between the two germline ends. The CDR3 loop spans 13 amino acids. CDR1 DFQATT and CDR2 SNEGSKA come from the germline V gene (reference sequence). For the CDR3, the DNA is TGCAGTGCTAGTGGGAGGGGAAACTATGGCTACACCTTC. Its protein product is CSASGRGNYGYTF.

V gene TRBV11-3 combines with J gene TRBJ2-3; TRBD1 matches at 9 bases. Looked up from germline, CDR1 is SGHNT and CDR2 is YENEEA. The CDR3 runs to 14 residues. The V segment lost 4 bases and the J segment 4 bases; nucleotides outside the gene matches: 3. The CDR3 protein is CASSSGTGPDTQYF. In DNA, the CDR3 is TGTGCCAGCAGCTCCGGGACAGGGCCAGATACGCAGTATTTT.

The V gene is TRBV4-2, the J gene TRBJ2-1; 10 bases line up with TRBD2. Germline V gene data show CDR1 as LGHNA and CDR2 as YNFKEQ. The CDR3 has 19 amino acids. V shed 3 bases, J shed 8 bases, and the junction held 19 bases outside the gene matches. In DNA, the CDR3 is TGTGCCAGCAGCCAGCTCGGACGACTGAGCGGGGGGGCAGGGGATGAGCAGTTCTTC. It encodes CASSQLGRLSGGAGDEQFF.

The J gene is TRBJ2-7, the V gene TRBV11-2; the match to TRBD2 covers 7 bases. The CDR3 runs 18 residues. J was trimmed by 2 bases and V by 1 base; bases with no gene match: 14. Germline CDR1 SGHAT, CDR2 FQNNGV. The CDR3, as DNA: TGTGCCAGCAGCTTAGTTAGGGGTGGGCGGGGGACTACCTACGAGCAGTACTTC. This sequence encodes CASSLVRGGRGTTYEQYF.

J is TRBJ1-6 and V is TRBV27; perhaps TRBD1 as D (5 bases). There are 16 residues in the CDR3. Germline CDR1 reads MNHEY; CDR2 reads SMNVEV (reference sequence). V lost 3 bases and J lost 0, with 9 bases in between. CDR3 sequence: CASSFLGPSYNSPLHF. In nucleotides, the CDR3 is TGTGCCAGCAGTTTTTTGGGACCCTCCTATAATTCACCCCTCCACTTT.

This clone is medium-sized in the sample. The chain joins TRBV9 to TRBJ1-1, with D maybe TRBD1 (5 bases). CDR1 and CDR2 from the germline V gene are SGDLS and YYNGEE. There are 13 residues in the CDR3. The V gene lost 0 bases and the J gene lost 5 bases, with 8 bases spanning the gap. The CDR3 region is CASSVDRGTEAFF. DNA for the CDR3: TGTGCCAGCAGCGTAGATCGGGGGACTGAAGCTTTCTTT.

The chain has TRBV4-1 and TRBJ1-5; D unclear. The length of the CDR3 is 15 residues. The V end lost 1 base, the J end lost 1 base, and 8 bases lay between the germline ends. Per the germline V gene, CDR1 is MGHRA and CDR2 is YSYEKL. This CDR3 reads CASSQGTVSNQPQHF. CDR3 bases: TGCGCCAGCAGCCAAGGGACGGTAAGCAATCAGCCCCAGCATTTT.